This T cell receptor beta chain came from a study of coeliac disease. Libraries were prepared by immunoSEQ multiplex PCR; TCRdb keeps only in-frame clonotypes and omits some of them. The profile shows about 3,000 clones, less than 65% of them singletons. After removal of 4 bases from V and 3 bases from J, the junction contained 7 bases not matched to a gene. The CDR3 has 15 amino acids. Germline V gives CDR1 LNHDA, CDR2 SQIVND (reference sequence). With respect to this clone: Its target is not known.

Whole-study results and caveats: Active celiac intraepithelial and lamina propria samples had lower TRB and TRG clonality than control samples. Published gliadin-specific TRB sequences appeared in about 50% of the 18 coeliac samples, 1 of 6 controls.

The clonotype comes from a woman in her forties or fifties without celiac disease. The chain recombines TRBV19 with TRBJ1-1; 8 positions agree with TRBD1. The material sequenced was lymphocytes from the gut lamina propria. The CDR3 DNA is TGTGCCAGTAGTAAGACAGGGGAGGCAGACACTGAAGCTTTCTTT. Amino acid sequence: CASSKTGEADTEAFF. Complete variable domain (other parts from reference TRBV19 and TRBJ1-1): DGGITQSPKYLFRKEGQNVTLSCEQNLNHDAMYWYRQDPGQGLRLIYYSQIVNDFQKGDIAEGYSVSREKKESFPLTVTSAQKNPTAFYLCASSKTGEADTEAFFGQGTRLTVV.